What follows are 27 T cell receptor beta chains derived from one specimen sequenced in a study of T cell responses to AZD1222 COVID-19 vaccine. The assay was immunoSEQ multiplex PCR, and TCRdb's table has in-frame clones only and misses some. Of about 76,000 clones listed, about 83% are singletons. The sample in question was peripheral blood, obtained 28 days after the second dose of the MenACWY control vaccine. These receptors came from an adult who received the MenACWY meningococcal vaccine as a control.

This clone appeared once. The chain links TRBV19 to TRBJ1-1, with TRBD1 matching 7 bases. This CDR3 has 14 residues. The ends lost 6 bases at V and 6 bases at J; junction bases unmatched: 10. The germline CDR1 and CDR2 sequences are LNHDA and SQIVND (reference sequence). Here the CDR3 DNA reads TGTGCCAGTAGCCCCGCAGGGGGGATCGCTGAAGCTTTCTTT. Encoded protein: CASSPAGGIAEAFF.

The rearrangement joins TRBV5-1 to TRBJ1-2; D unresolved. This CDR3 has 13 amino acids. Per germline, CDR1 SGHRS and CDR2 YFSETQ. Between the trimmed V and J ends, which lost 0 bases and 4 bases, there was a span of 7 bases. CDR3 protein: CASSLEQIYGYTF. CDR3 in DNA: TGCGCCAGCAGCTTGGAACAGATCTATGGCTACACCTTC. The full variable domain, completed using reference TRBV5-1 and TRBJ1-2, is KAGVTQTPRYLIKTRGQQVTLSCSPISGHRSVSWYQQTPGQGLQFLFEYFSETQRNKGNFPGRFSGRQFSNSRSEMNVSTLELGDSALYLCASSLEQIYGYTFGSGTRLTVV.

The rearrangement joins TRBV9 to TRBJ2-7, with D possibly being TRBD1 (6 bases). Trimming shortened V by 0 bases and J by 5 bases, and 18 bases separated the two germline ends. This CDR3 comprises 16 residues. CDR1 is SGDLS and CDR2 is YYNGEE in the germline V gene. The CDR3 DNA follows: TGTGCCAGCAGCGTAGACCCCAGGGGCAAGTCAAACGAGCAGTACTTC. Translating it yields CASSVDPRGKSNEQYF. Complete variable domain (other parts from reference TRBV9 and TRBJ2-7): DSGVTQTPKHLITATGQRVTLRCSPRSGDLSVYWYQQSLDQGLQFLIQYYNGEERAKGNILERFSAQQFPDLHSELNLSSLELGDSALYFCASSVDPRGKSNEQYFGPGTRLTVT.

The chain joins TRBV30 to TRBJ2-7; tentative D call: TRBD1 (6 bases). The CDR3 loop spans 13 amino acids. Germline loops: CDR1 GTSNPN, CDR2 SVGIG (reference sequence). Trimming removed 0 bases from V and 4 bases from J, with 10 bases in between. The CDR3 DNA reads TGTGCCTGGAGTGTATCGAGGGGGTACGAGCAGTACTTC. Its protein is CAWSVSRGYEQYF.

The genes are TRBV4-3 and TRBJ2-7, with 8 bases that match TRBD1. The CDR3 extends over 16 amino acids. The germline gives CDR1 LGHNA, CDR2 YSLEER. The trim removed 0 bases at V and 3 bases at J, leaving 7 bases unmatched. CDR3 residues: CASSQDWTGNRYEQYF. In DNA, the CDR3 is TGCGCCAGCAGCCAAGATTGGACAGGGAACCGCTACGAGCAGTACTTC.

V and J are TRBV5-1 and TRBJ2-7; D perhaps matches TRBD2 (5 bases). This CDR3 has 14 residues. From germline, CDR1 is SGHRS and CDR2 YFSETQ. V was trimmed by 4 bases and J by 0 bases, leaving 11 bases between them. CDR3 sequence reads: CASSPSFSSYEQYF. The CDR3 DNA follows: TGCGCCAGCAGCCCTAGCTTCAGCTCCTACGAGCAGTACTTC.

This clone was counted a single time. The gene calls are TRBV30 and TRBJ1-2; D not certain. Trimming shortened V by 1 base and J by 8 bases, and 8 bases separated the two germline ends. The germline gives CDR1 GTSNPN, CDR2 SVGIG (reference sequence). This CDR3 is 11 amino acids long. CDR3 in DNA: TGTGCCTGGAGTGACGAAGTCGGCTACACCTTC. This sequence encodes CAWSDEVGYTF.

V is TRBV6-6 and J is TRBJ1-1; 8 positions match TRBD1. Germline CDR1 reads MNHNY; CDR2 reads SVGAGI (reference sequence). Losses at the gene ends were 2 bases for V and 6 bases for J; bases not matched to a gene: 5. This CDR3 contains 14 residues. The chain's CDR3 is CASSYQTDRAEAFF. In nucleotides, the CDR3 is TGTGCCAGCAGTTACCAGACGGACAGGGCTGAAGCTTTCTTT.

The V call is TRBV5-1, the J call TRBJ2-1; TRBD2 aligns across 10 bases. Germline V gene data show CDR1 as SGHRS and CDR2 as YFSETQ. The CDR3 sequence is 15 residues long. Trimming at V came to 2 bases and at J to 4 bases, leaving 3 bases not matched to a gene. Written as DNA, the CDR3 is TGCGCCAGCAGCTTAGGACTAGCGGAATACAATGAGCAGTTCTTC. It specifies CASSLGLAEYNEQFF.

The CDR3 DNA sequence: TGTGCCAGCAGCGGTGAGAAGGACTACTACGAGCAGTACTTC. Protein: CASSGEKDYYEQYF. J is TRBJ2-7 and V is TRBV5-6, with TRBD2 as a possible D gene (6 bases). V shed 4 bases and J shed 3 bases, with 14 bases lying between them. CDR1 and CDR2 (germline): SGHDT, YYEEEE. The CDR3 has 14 amino acids.

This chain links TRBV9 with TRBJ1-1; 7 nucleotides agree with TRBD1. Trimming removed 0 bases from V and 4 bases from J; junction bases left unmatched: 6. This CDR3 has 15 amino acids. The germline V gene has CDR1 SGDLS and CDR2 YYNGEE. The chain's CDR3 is CASSVGEGAGTEAFF. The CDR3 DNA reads TGTGCCAGCAGCGTAGGGGAGGGGGCAGGCACTGAAGCTTTCTTT.

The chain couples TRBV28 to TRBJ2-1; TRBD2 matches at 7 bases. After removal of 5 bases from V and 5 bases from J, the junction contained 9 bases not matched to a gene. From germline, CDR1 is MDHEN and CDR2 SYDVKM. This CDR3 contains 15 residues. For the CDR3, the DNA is TGTGCCAGCAGTGGGGGGGTGGGACCTAACAATGAGCAGTTCTTC. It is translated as CASSGGVGPNNEQFF. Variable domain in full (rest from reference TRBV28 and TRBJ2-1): DVKVTQSSRYLVKRTGEKVFLECVQDMDHENMFWYRQDPGLGLRLIYFSYDVKMKEKGDIPEGYSVSREKKERFSLILESASTNQTSMYLCASSGGVGPNNEQFFGPGTRLTVL.

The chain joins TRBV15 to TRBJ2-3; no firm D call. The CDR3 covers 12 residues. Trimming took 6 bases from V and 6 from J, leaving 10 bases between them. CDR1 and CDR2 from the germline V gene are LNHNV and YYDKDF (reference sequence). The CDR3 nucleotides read TGTGCCACCAGTGTGGATGCGGATACGCAGTATTTT. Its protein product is CATSVDADTQYF.

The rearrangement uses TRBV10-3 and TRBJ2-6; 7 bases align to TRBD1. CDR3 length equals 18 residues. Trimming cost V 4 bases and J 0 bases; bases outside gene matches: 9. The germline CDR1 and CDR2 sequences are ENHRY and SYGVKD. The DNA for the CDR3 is TGTGCCATCAGTGGATCCGGGACAGCGGTCTCTGGGGCCAACGTCCTGACTTTC. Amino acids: CAISGSGTAVSGANVLTF.

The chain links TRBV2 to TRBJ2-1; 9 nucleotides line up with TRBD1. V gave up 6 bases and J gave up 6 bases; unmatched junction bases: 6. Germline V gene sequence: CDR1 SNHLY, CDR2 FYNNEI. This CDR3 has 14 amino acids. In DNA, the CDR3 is TGTGCCAGCAGAGGACAGGGGACGCCCAATGAGCAGTTCTTC. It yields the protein CASRGQGTPNEQFF.

The DNA for the CDR3 is TGCAGCGTTACTAGCGCTGAAGAGACCCAGTACTTC. Translated, it gives CSVTSAEETQYF. The chain links TRBV29-1 to TRBJ2-5; 7 bases fit TRBD2. The J segment lost 3 bases and the V segment lost 5 bases, leaving 3 bases of the junction unmatched. Per the germline V gene, CDR1 is SQVTM and CDR2 is ANQGSEA. The CDR3 totals 12 residues.

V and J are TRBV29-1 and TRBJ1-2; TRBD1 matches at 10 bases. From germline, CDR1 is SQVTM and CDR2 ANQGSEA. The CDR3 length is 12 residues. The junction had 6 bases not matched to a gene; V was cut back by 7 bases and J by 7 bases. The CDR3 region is CSAKTGGLGYTF. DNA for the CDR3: TGCAGCGCCAAGACAGGGGGCCTTGGCTACACCTTC.

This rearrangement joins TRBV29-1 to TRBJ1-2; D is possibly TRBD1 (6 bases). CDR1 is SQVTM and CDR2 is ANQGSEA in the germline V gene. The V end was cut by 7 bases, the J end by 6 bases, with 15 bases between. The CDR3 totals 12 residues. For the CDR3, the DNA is TGCAGCGGGGGGGGCCCGAGGGATGGCTACACCTTC. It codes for CSGGGPRDGYTF.

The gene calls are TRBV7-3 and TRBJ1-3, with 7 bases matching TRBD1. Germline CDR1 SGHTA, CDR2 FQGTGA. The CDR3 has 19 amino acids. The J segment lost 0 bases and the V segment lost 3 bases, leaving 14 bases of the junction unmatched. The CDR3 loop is CASSFHRGPDFSSGNTIYF. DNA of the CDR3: TGTGCCAGCAGCTTCCACAGGGGCCCCGATTTCAGCTCTGGAAACACCATATATTTT.

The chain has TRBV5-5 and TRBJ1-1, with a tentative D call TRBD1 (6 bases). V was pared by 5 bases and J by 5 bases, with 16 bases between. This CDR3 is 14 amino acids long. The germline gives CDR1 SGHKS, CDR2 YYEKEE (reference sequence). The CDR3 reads CASRNDRLGTEAFF. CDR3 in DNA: TGTGCCAGCAGGAACGACAGGTTAGGAACTGAAGCTTTCTTT. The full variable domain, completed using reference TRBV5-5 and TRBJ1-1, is DAGVTQSPTHLIKTRGQQVTLRCSPISGHKSVSWYQQVLGQGPQFIFQYYEKEERGRGNFPDRFSARQFPNYSSELNVNALLLGDSALYLCASRNDRLGTEAFFGQGTRLTVV.

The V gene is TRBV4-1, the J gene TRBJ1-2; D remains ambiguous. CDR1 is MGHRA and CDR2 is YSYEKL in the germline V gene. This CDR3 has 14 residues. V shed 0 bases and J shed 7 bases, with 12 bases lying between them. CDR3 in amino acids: CASSQDAQLGGYTF. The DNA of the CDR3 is TGCGCCAGCAGCCAAGACGCCCAGCTCGGTGGCTACACCTTC.

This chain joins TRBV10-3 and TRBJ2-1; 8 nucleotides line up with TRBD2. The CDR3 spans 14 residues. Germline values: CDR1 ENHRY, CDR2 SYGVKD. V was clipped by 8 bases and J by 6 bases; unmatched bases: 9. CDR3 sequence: CAIRTGGAPNEQFF. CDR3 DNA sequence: TGTGCCATCCGGACCGGGGGGGCCCCCAATGAGCAGTTCTTC.

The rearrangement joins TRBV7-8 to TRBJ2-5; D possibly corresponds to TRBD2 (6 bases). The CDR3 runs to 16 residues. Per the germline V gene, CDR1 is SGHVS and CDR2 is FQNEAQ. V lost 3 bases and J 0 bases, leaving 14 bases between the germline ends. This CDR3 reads CASSFGVAEYQETQYF. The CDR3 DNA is TGTGCCAGCAGCTTCGGGGTAGCGGAGTACCAAGAGACCCAGTACTTC.

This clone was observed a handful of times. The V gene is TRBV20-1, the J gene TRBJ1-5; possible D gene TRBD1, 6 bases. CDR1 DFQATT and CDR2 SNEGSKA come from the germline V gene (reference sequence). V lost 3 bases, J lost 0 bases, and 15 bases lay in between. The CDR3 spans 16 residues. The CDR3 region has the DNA TGCAGTGCTAGTGTGGGACACACTTATAGCAATCAGCCCCAGCATTTT. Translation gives CSASVGHTYSNQPQHF.

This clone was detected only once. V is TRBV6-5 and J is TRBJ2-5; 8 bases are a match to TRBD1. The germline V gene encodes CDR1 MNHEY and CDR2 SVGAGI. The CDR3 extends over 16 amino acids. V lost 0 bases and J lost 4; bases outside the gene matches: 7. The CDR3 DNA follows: TGTGCCAGCAGTTACTCACGACAGGGGCTGGGAGAGACCCAGTACTTC. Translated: CASSYSRQGLGETQYF.

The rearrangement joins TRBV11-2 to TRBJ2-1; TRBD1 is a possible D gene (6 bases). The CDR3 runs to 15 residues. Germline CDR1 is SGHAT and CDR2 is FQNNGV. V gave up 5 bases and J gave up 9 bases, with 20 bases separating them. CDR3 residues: CASSPQGTRQGEQFF. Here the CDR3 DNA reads TGTGCCAGCAGCCCCCAGGGGACACGGCAGGGTGAGCAGTTCTTC. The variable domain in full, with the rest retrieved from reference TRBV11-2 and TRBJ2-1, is EAGVAQSPRYKIIEKRQSVAFWCNPISGHATLYWYQQILGQGPKLLIQFQNNGVVDDSQLPKDRFSAERLKGVDSTLKIQPAKLEDSAVYLCASSPQGTRQGEQFFGPGTRLTVL.

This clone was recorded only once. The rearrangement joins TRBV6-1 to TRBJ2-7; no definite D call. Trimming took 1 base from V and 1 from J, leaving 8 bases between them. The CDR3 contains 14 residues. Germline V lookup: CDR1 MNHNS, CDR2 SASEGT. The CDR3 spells CASSEVVRSYEQYF. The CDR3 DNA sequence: TGTGCCAGCAGTGAAGTAGTCAGGTCCTACGAGCAGTACTTC.